This T cell receptor beta chain derives from a study of cytomegalovirus exposure and HLA in healthy donors. Study-level findings and limits: The tendency of first-cohort TCR clusters to co-occur in the 90 to 150 validation repertoires was the finding of a later analysis.

Notes on this clone: Its target is unknown.

Profiled with immunoSEQ multiplex PCR; TCRdb holds only in-frame clones, not every one. Seen here are about 130,000 clones, just under 90% observed once, and the top ten hold less than 8%. The germline gives CDR1 MNHNS, CDR2 SASEGT. This CDR3 contains 16 residues. V was pared by 3 bases and J by 4 bases, with 5 bases of the junction left unmatched. Sequencing used PBMCs. The receptor's source is a young woman in good health and CMV-seropositive. This chain links TRBV6-1 with TRBJ2-1, with TRBD2 matching 11 bases. CDR3 sequence: CASSELTSGAYNEQFF. For the CDR3, the DNA is TGTGCCAGCAGTGAGCTGACTAGCGGGGCGTACAATGAGCAGTTCTTC.